The 25 T cell receptor beta chains below were found in one sample sequenced in a study of shared clonotypes between healthy human individuals. Assay used: immunoSEQ multiplex PCR; TCRdb lists only in-frame clones, some missing. The data show millions of clones, with approximately 95% seen just once and 0.39% held by the top ten. Sample: naive CD4+ T cells from PBMCs. The subset was: CD45RA+ positively selected. Receptors were obtained from a man between 18 and 29 years old in good health. Some clones in this sample may be carry-over from other donors' samples.

The chain is built from TRBV7-9 and TRBJ2-2; 10 bases map to TRBD1. The germline CDR1 and CDR2 sequences are SEHNR and FQNEAQ (reference sequence). The V gene end was trimmed by 6 bases and the J gene end by 3 bases; junction bases not matched to a gene: 4. This CDR3 has 15 residues. The CDR3, as DNA: TGTGCCAGCAGGGTCGGGACAGGGGACACCGGGGAGCTGTTTTTT. It specifies CASRVGTGDTGELFF.

This chain joins TRBV5-1 and TRBJ2-7; the D gene is possibly TRBD1 (5 bases). The CDR3 extends over 14 amino acids. Trimming removed 0 bases at V and 7 bases at J, with 14 bases between. Germline assignment: CDR1 SGHRS and CDR2 YFSETQ. CDR3 region: CASSLEGDPWEQYF. The CDR3 bases are TGCGCCAGCAGCTTGGAAGGGGATCCGTGGGAGCAGTACTTC.

Only one count was recorded for this clone. The rearrangement uses TRBV28 and TRBJ2-7; D is uncertain. CDR1 is MDHEN and CDR2 is SYDVKM in the germline V gene. V lost 4 bases, J lost 6 bases, and 10 bases lay in between. This CDR3 has 12 amino acids. The CDR3 is CASSSGRIEQYF. CDR3 nucleotide sequence: TGTGCCAGCAGTTCCGGCAGAATCGAGCAGTACTTC.

This sequence joins TRBV5-4 and TRBJ2-3, with TRBD2 matching over 13 bases. Looked up from germline, CDR1 is SGHNT and CDR2 is YYREEE (reference sequence). After removal of 6 bases from V and 0 bases from J, the junction contained 1 base not matched to a gene. The CDR3 sequence is 15 residues long. The CDR3 region has the DNA TGTGCCAGCACGACTAGCGGGGGGAGCACAGATACGCAGTATTTT. Translation gives CASTTSGGSTDTQYF.

The chain employs TRBV19 and TRBJ2-3; a possible D gene is TRBD2 (7 bases). CDR1 is LNHDA, CDR2 SQIVND, per germline (reference sequence). The germline V and J ends were trimmed by 3 bases and 4 bases, with 20 bases remaining between them. The CDR3 has 17 amino acids. The CDR3 loop is CASSIGGLVAGADTQYF. The DNA for the CDR3 is TGTGCCAGTAGTATCGGAGGACTAGTAGCAGGGGCAGATACGCAGTATTTT.

This chain links TRBV7-6 with TRBJ2-7; D may be TRBD1 (6 bases). Germline CDR1 reads SGHVS; CDR2 reads FNYEAQ. The CDR3 runs 14 residues. Trimming cost V 2 bases and J 0 bases, with 8 bases left between them. CDR3 in amino acids: CASSLSDSSYEQYF. The CDR3 DNA sequence: TGTGCCAGCAGCTTATCGGACAGCTCCTACGAGCAGTACTTC.

This chain connects TRBV25-1 to TRBJ2-1; TRBD2 matches 7 bases. Germline trimming cut 3 bases from V and 1 base from J; bases unmatched to any gene: 12. CDR3 length: 18 residues. Germline loops: CDR1 MGHDK, CDR2 SYGVNS. Here the CDR3 DNA reads TGTGCCAGCAGTGACACCCGCCGGGGGGTGGGGTCCTACAATGAGCAGTTCTTC. Translating gives CASSDTRRGVGSYNEQFF. Combining the CDR3 with reference TRBV25-1 and TRBJ2-1 gives the whole variable domain EADIYQTPRYLVIGTGKKITLECSQTMGHDKMYWYQQDPGMELHLIHYSYGVNSTEKGDLSSESTVSRIRTEHFPLTLESARPSHTSQYLCASSDTRRGVGSYNEQFFGPGTRLTVL.

This clone was seen just once. This chain connects TRBV6-5 to TRBJ1-2; D might be TRBD1 (5 bases). Trimming removed 5 bases from V and 6 bases from J, with 19 bases in between. The CDR3 is 15 amino acids. Germline CDR1 and CDR2: MNHEY and SVGAGI. In DNA form, the CDR3 reads TGTGCCAGCAGTCCGAGCCCCCGGGGGGGGAATGGCTACACCTTC. This translates into CASSPSPRGGNGYTF.

The chain employs TRBV5-1 and TRBJ2-1; 10 nucleotides line up with TRBD2. CDR1 is SGHRS and CDR2 is YFSETQ in the germline V gene. J lost 4 bases, V lost 1 base, and 5 bases had no gene match. The CDR3 is made up of 16 amino acids. CDR3 sequence (DNA): TGCGCCAGCAGCTTGTTCTCTAGCGGGAGTTACAATGAGCAGTTCTTC. The encoded protein is CASSLFSSGSYNEQFF.

The CDR3 protein is CSSGGGSWETQYF. CDR3 DNA sequence: TGCAGCTCCGGCGGAGGGTCGTGGGAGACCCAGTACTTC. The V call is TRBV29-1, the J call TRBJ2-5; possible D gene TRBD2, 6 bases. This CDR3 region has 13 residues. The V and J ends lost 8 bases and 5 bases respectively, with 18 bases between them. Germline V gives CDR1 SQVTM, CDR2 ANQGSEA.

On this clone: This sample also contains other DNA sequences that code for the same CDR3. The V gene is TRBV27, the J gene TRBJ2-5; a possible D gene is TRBD2 (5 bases). The CDR3 covers 13 residues. The germline V gene has CDR1 MNHEY and CDR2 SMNVEV (reference sequence). With 0 bases removed from V and 5 bases from J, the gap between germline ends came to 7 bases. The CDR3 loop is CASSLSRGETQYF. CDR3 in DNA: TGTGCCAGCAGTTTATCGAGAGGGGAGACCCAGTACTTC.

This clone was seen a single time. V usage is TRBV6-1 and J usage is TRBJ1-5, with no clear D. The CDR3 spans 12 residues. With 6 bases removed from V and 5 bases from J, the gap between germline ends came to 8 bases. The germline V gene has CDR1 MNHNS and CDR2 SASEGT. In nucleotides, the CDR3 is TGTGCCAGCAGCCCCTTATATCAGCCCCAGCATTTT. It codes for CASSPLYQPQHF.

V usage is TRBV7-9 and J usage is TRBJ2-7; D is unresolved. The V gene's germline CDR1 is SEHNR and CDR2 FQNEAQ (reference sequence). V was clipped by 2 bases and J by 2 bases, with 7 bases between them. The CDR3 consists of 13 residues. CDR3 sequence (DNA): TGTGCCAGCAGCTTAACTCAACCCTACGAGCAGTACTTC. Encoded protein: CASSLTQPYEQYF.

Details on this clone: The same CDR3 arises from other DNA sequences in this sample as well. This rearrangement joins TRBV5-1 to TRBJ2-5; TRBD1 matches at 10 bases. Per germline, CDR1 SGHRS and CDR2 YFSETQ. V was pared by 0 bases and J by 4 bases, with 3 bases of the junction left unmatched. The CDR3 sequence is 15 residues long. The CDR3 loop reads CASSLGQGALETQYF. The CDR3, as DNA: TGCGCCAGCAGCTTGGGACAGGGGGCTTTAGAGACCCAGTACTTC.

The J gene is TRBJ2-3, the V gene TRBV5-1; possible D gene TRBD2, 5 bases. The V gene's germline CDR1 is SGHRS and CDR2 YFSETQ. Trimming took 1 base from V and 6 from J, leaving 12 bases between them. The CDR3 consists of 14 residues. The CDR3 bases are TGCGCCAGCAGCTTGACTTTGGAGGCCGATACGCAGTATTTT. Amino acid sequence: CASSLTLEADTQYF. The variable domain in full, completed from reference TRBV5-1 and TRBJ2-3, reads KAGVTQTPRYLIKTRGQQVTLSCSPISGHRSVSWYQQTPGQGLQFLFEYFSETQRNKGNFPGRFSGRQFSNSRSEMNVSTLELGDSALYLCASSLTLEADTQYFGPGTRLTVL.

The chain couples TRBV5-6 to TRBJ1-3, with a possible D match to TRBD1 (6 bases). The CDR3 is made up of 14 amino acids. V was trimmed by 3 bases and J by 3 bases, leaving 10 bases between them. Germline assignment: CDR1 SGHDT and CDR2 YYEEEE. In DNA form, the CDR3 reads TGTGCCAGCAGCTACGGACAGCGTGGAAACACCATATATTTT. As protein: CASSYGQRGNTIYF.

The chain uses TRBV11-1 and TRBJ2-7; TRBD2 matches 14 bases. The CDR3 is made up of 15 amino acids. After removal of 4 bases from V and 3 bases from J, the junction contained 2 bases not matched to a gene. The germline gives CDR1 SGHAT, CDR2 FQDESV (reference sequence). The CDR3 region has the DNA TGTGCCAGCAGCTATGGGACTAGCGGGAGCTACGAGCAGTACTTC. Translation gives CASSYGTSGSYEQYF.

The chain is built from TRBV6-5 and TRBJ2-7; D remains ambiguous. The CDR3 runs 14 residues. Germline assignment: CDR1 MNHEY and CDR2 SVGAGI. V was clipped by 8 bases and J by 1 base, with 15 bases between them. DNA for the CDR3: TGTGCCAGCGGTTTGAATTACCCATCCTACGAGCAGTACTTC. Translating gives CASGLNYPSYEQYF.

This CDR3 is CASSLFSETGADTQYF. The CDR3 DNA is TGTGCCAGCAGTTTATTCTCCGAGACGGGCGCAGATACGCAGTATTTT. The rearrangement joins TRBV28 to TRBJ2-3; D unclear. This CDR3 contains 16 residues. The germline V and J ends were trimmed by 1 base and 4 bases, with 15 bases remaining between them. Germline CDR1 and CDR2: MDHEN and SYDVKM.

This rearrangement joins TRBV19 to TRBJ2-5; TRBD2 matches at 12 bases. V shed 10 bases, J shed 5 bases, and the junction held 8 bases outside the gene matches. CDR3 size: 14 residues. The V gene's germline CDR1 is LNHDA and CDR2 SQIVND (reference sequence). The CDR3 DNA reads as TGTGCCACCCGACTAGCGGGAGCTGGTGAGACCCAGTACTTC. Translating it yields CATRLAGAGETQYF. The full variable domain, with the rest looked up from reference TRBV19 and TRBJ2-5, is DGGITQSPKYLFRKEGQNVTLSCEQNLNHDAMYWYRQDPGQGLRLIYYSQIVNDFQKGDIAEGYSVSREKKESFPLTVTSAQKNPTAFYLCATRLAGAGETQYFGPGTRLLVL.

The rearrangement uses TRBV9 and TRBJ2-1, with TRBD2 matching 9 bases. V gave up 2 bases and J gave up 6 bases; unmatched junction bases: 6. The V gene's germline CDR1 is SGDLS and CDR2 YYNGEE. The CDR3 covers 15 residues. The CDR3 loop is CASSVSGLAVNEQFF. The CDR3 DNA is TGTGCCAGCAGCGTCTCGGGACTAGCCGTCAATGAGCAGTTCTTC.

This clone was detected only once. Other DNA sequences in the same sample also yield this CDR3. DNA for the CDR3: TGTGCCAGCAGCTTGAGGGACAGATACTACGAGCAGTACTTC. Amino acid sequence: CASSLRDRYYEQYF. V gene TRBV7-2 combines with J gene TRBJ2-7, with TRBD1 matching 7 bases. The length of the CDR3 is 14 residues. Trimming cost V 3 bases and J 3 bases; bases outside gene matches: 5. Germline V gene sequence: CDR1 SGHTA, CDR2 FQGNSA.

The chain combines TRBV5-1 with TRBJ2-2; D unclear. The CDR3 contains 15 residues. V lost 0 bases to trimming and J lost 3 bases, with 9 bases between them. The germline CDR1 and CDR2 sequences are SGHRS and YFSETQ. The CDR3 DNA follows: TGCGCCAGCAGCTTGGAGGCACTCGACACCGGGGAGCTGTTTTTT. Residues: CASSLEALDTGELFF. The full variable domain, completed using reference TRBV5-1 and TRBJ2-2, is KAGVTQTPRYLIKTRGQQVTLSCSPISGHRSVSWYQQTPGQGLQFLFEYFSETQRNKGNFPGRFSGRQFSNSRSEMNVSTLELGDSALYLCASSLEALDTGELFFGEGSRLTVL.

In the case of this clone: The sample contains more than one DNA sequence encoding this CDR3. The rearrangement joins TRBV29-1 to TRBJ2-4; the match to TRBD1 covers 7 bases. The V and J ends lost 6 bases and 0 bases, in that order; junction bases with no gene match: 5. Germline values: CDR1 SQVTM, CDR2 ANQGSEA. The CDR3 spans 14 residues. Here the CDR3 reads CSVTGVLAKNIQYF. The CDR3 DNA sequence: TGCAGCGTAACAGGGGTTTTAGCCAAAAACATTCAGTACTTC.

The table lists this clone with a count of one. The rearrangement uses TRBV6-1 and TRBJ1-5; a weak D match, TRBD1 (6 bases). Germline lookup yields CDR1 MNHNS and CDR2 SASEGT. The CDR3 consists of 14 residues. The ends were cut back, 6 bases at V and 3 bases at J, with 12 bases in the middle. CDR3 sequence reads: CASRAGVNNQPQHF. The CDR3 DNA reads TGTGCCAGCAGGGCAGGGGTGAACAATCAGCCCCAGCATTTT.